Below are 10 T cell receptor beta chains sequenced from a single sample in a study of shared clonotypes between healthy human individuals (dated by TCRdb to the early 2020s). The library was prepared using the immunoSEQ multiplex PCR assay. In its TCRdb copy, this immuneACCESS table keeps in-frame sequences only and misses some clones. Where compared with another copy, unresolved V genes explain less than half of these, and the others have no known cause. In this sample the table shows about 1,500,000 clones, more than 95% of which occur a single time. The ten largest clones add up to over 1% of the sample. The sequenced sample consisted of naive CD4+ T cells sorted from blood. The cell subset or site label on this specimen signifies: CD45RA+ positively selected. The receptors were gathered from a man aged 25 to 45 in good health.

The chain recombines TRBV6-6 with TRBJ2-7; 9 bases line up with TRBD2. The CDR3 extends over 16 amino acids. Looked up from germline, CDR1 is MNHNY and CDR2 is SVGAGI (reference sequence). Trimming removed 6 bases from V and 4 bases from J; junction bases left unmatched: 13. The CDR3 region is CASRPELAGNSYEQYF. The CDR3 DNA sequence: TGTGCCAGCAGACCCGAGCTAGCGGGGAACTCTTACGAGCAGTACTTC.

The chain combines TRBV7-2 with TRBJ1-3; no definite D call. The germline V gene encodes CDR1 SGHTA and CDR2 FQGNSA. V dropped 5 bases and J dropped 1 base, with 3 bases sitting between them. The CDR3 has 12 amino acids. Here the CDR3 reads CASSPSGNTIYF. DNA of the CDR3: TGTGCCAGCAGCCCTTCTGGAAACACCATATATTTT.

CDR3 sequence reads: CASTLTGGAGYNEQFF. CDR3 DNA sequence: TGTGCCAGTACCCTTACGGGGGGGGCCGGATACAATGAGCAGTTCTTC. This sequence joins TRBV19 and TRBJ2-1; 8 bases are a match to TRBD2. The CDR3 has 16 amino acids. The V and J ends lost 7 bases and 4 bases, in that order; junction bases with no gene match: 12. Germline values: CDR1 LNHDA, CDR2 SQIVND (reference sequence).

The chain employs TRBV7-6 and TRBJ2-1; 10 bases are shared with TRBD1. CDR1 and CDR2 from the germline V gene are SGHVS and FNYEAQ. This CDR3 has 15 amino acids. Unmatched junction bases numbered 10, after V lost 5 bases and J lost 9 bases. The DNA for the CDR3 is TGTGCCAGCAGCACTCAGCCGGGACAGGGGACTGAGCAGTTCTTC. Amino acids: CASSTQPGQGTEQFF.

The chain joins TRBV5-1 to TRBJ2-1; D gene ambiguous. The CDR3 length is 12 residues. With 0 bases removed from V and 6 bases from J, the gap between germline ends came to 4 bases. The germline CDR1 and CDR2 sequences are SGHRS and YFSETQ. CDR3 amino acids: CASSLVTNEQFF. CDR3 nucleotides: TGCGCCAGCAGCTTGGTGACCAATGAGCAGTTCTTC.

The CDR3 DNA follows: TGTGCCAGCAGCTTGGACCCCTCGACTAGCGGGGCCTACGAGCAGTACTTC. Translation gives CASSLDPSTSGAYEQYF. The genes are TRBV5-4 and TRBJ2-7, with 11 bases matching TRBD2. The germline V gene encodes CDR1 SGHNT and CDR2 YYREEE (reference sequence). J lost 2 bases, V lost 0 bases, and 7 bases had no gene match. CDR3 length: 17 residues. The variable domain in full, with the rest retrieved from reference TRBV5-4 and TRBJ2-7, is ETGVTQSPTHLIKTRGQQVTLRCSSQSGHNTVSWYQQALGQGPQFIFQYYREEENGRGNFPPRFSGLQFPNYSSELNVNALELDDSALYLCASSLDPSTSGAYEQYFGPGTRLTVT.

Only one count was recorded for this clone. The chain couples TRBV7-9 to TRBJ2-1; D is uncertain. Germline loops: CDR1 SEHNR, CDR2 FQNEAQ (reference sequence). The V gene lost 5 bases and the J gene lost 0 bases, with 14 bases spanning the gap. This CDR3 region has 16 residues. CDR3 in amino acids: CASSPLYASSYNEQFF. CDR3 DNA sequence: TGTGCCAGCAGCCCGTTGTACGCGAGCTCCTACAATGAGCAGTTCTTC.

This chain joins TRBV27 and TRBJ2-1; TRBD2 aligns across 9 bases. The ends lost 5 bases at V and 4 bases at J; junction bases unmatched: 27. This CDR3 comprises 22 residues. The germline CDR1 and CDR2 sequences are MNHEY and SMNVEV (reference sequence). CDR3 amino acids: CASSALGVVAGVSDRGYNEQFF. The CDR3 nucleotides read TGTGCCAGCAGTGCTCTCGGGGTCGTAGCGGGAGTATCAGATCGGGGGTACAATGAGCAGTTCTTC.

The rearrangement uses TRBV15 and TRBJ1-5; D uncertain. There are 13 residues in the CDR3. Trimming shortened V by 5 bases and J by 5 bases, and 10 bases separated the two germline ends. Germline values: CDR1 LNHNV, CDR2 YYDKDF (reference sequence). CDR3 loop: CATSFNKYQPQHF. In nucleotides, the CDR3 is TGTGCCACCAGCTTCAACAAATATCAGCCCCAGCATTTT.

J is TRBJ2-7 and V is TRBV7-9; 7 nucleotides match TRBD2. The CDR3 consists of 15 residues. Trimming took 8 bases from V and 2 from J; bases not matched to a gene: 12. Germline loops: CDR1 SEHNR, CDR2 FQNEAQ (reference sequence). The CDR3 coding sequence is TGTGCCAGCGACCTTAGCGGGCAAGCCGCCTACGAGCAGTACTTC. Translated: CASDLSGQAAYEQYF.